The 6 T cell receptor beta chains given below trace back to one sample, sequenced in a study of blood T cell repertoires in COVID-19. Data came from immunoSEQ multiplex PCR; TCRdb stores just in-frame clones and leaves some out. The table records approximately 99,000 clones, around 74% of them present only once. What was sequenced was peripheral blood. The receptors originated from a woman older than 75 with active or convalescent COVID-19.

The genes are TRBV5-1 and TRBJ2-2, with D possibly being TRBD2 (6 bases). This CDR3 has 15 residues. CDR1 SGHRS and CDR2 YFSETQ come from the germline V gene. V was trimmed by 4 bases and J by 6 bases, leaving 16 bases between them. The CDR3 region has the DNA TGCGCCAGCAGCCCGGGAGTAGAGGGTGCCGGGGAGCTGTTTTTT. As protein: CASSPGVEGAGELFF.

The CDR3 region is CASSRGLARGNEQFF. CDR3 nucleotide sequence: TGCGCCAGCAGCCGGGGACTAGCGCGGGGCAATGAGCAGTTCTTC. The V call is TRBV4-3, the J call TRBJ2-1; 10 bases are shared with TRBD2. Germline V gene data show CDR1 as LGHNA and CDR2 as YSLEER. CDR3 length equals 15 residues. V dropped 4 bases and J dropped 6; count of bases not matched to a gene: 6.

The chain combines TRBV19 with TRBJ1-5; tentative D call: TRBD1 (6 bases). The germline CDR1 and CDR2 sequences are LNHDA and SQIVND (reference sequence). The ends were cut back, 5 bases at V and 1 base at J, with 15 bases in the middle. The CDR3 extends over 16 amino acids. CDR3 coding DNA: TGTGCCAGTAGTGTGACAGGAACTTACAGCAATCAGCCCCAGCATTTT. Its translation: CASSVTGTYSNQPQHF.

J is TRBJ1-2 and V is TRBV7-8; D may be TRBD1 (6 bases). Between the trimmed V and J ends, which lost 8 bases and 5 bases, there was a span of 15 bases. This CDR3 has 13 residues. CDR1 is SGHVS and CDR2 is FQNEAQ in the germline V gene. The CDR3 protein is CASGTGQGYGYTF. The CDR3 bases are TGTGCCAGCGGTACAGGGCAGGGGTATGGCTACACCTTC.

The chain couples TRBV7-9 to TRBJ2-1; 7 bases agree with TRBD2. V lost 1 base, J lost 9 bases, and 9 bases stayed unmatched. The CDR3 contains 15 residues. Germline V gene sequence: CDR1 SEHNR, CDR2 FQNEAQ (reference sequence). CDR3 in amino acids: CASSLDSGIQGEQFF. In nucleotides, the CDR3 is TGTGCCAGCAGCTTAGACAGCGGGATTCAAGGTGAGCAGTTCTTC.

The chain recombines TRBV29-1 with TRBJ1-1; weak D call: TRBD1 (6 bases). Germline CDR1 is SQVTM and CDR2 is ANQGSEA. The CDR3 extends over 12 amino acids. V lost 4 bases and J 8 bases, leaving 14 bases between the germline ends. The CDR3 bases are TGCAGCGTTGCCAGGGGCGGGGGGGAAGCTTTCTTT. Protein product: CSVARGGGEAFF.